This T cell receptor (beta chain) was identified in a study of T cells after yellow fever vaccination. Whole-study findings and limits: Contamination by abundant bulk-population clonotypes could be present in FACS-sorted repertoires. Shared CD4/CD8 clonotypes were a small share, likely from convergent recombination. Reappearance after the booster was observed for most primary-vaccination clones (roughly 96% CD4, just over 85% CD8).

This clonotype was seen repeatedly, ten times or more. Antigen specificity is unknown. It was through 5'RACE template switching that TCR cDNA was made, with a universal primer site and UMIs added. TCRdb reanalysed the 5' RACE reads using MiXCR and keeps one entry per CDR3 protein. The top ten hold about 15% of the sample, which has hundreds of thousands of distinct CDR3 sequences, more than 9% seen once. The CDR3 is 15 residues long. Trimming at V came to 2 bases and at J to 4 bases, leaving 3 bases not matched to a gene. Germline values: CDR1 LNHDA, CDR2 SQIVND (reference sequence). Material: PBMCs, obtained on the day of the yellow fever booster vaccination. The chain joins TRBV19 to TRBJ2-1; the match to TRBD1 covers 9 bases. This sequence was found in a young man who received the YFV17D yellow fever vaccine. This chain's CDR3 is CASSITGGSYNEQFF. DNA of the CDR3: TGTGCCAGTAGTATAACAGGGGGCAGTTACAATGAGCAGTTCTTC.